This T cell receptor (beta chain) was observed in a study of T cells in women clearing cervical HPV infection. Only in-frame clones appear in the TCRdb table, and some are missing; sequencing was by immunoSEQ multiplex PCR. The clone table shows around 15,000 clones, with the ten largest holding 5.5% to 8%. Remarks on this clone: Its antigen is still unknown. The read ends 3 residues before the CDR3 terminus; that terminus is restored from the germline J gene.

Study-level findings and limits: TRBV6-7 abundance was lower in cases than controls (roughly 0.11% versus 0.16%). Timing of associations relative to infection is unclear; T-cell subsets were not isolated.

V lost 0 bases, J lost 7 bases, and 17 bases lay in between. The CDR3 is 17 residues long. This rearrangement joins TRBV5-3 to TRBJ1-6; D might be TRBD1 (6 bases). Being an ORF, TRBV5-3 has a function that is uncertain. This receptor was identified in a woman aged 18-70 years with a cervical HPV16 infection that either progressed to CIN3+ or cleared (not recorded which). Sequencing was carried out using blood buffy coat. CDR3 DNA (partial): TGTGCCAGAAGCTTGGTAATTAGGGACACACAAAATTCACCC. Amino acids: CARSLVIRDTQNSP. The complete CDR3 protein is CARSLVIRDTQNSPLHF.